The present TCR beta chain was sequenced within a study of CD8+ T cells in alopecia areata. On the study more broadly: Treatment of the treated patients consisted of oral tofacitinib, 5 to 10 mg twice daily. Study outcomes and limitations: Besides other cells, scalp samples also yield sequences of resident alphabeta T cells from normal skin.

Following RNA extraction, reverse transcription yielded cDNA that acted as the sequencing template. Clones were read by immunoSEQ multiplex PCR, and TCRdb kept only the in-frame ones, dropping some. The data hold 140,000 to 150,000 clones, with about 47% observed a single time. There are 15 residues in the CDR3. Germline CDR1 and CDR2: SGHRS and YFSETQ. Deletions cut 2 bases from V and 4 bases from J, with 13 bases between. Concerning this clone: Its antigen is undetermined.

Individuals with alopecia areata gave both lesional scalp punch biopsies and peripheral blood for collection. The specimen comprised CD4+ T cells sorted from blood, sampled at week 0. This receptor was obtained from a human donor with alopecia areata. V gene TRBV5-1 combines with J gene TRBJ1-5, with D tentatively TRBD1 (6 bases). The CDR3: CASSLGDRPNQPQHF. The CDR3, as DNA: TGCGCCAGCAGCTTAGGAGACAGGCCGAATCAGCCCCAGCATTTT.